The sequence of this T cell receptor beta chain was determined in a study of PD-1 blockade in classical Hodgkin lymphoma. CDR1 and CDR2 from the germline V gene are GTSNPN and SVGIG (reference sequence). V lost 2 bases, J lost 7 bases, and 21 bases lay in between. CDR3 length equals 16 residues. As to time point: cycle 4 day 1 (C4D1), after 6 weeks of nivolumab. Relapses following autologous stem cell transplantation were seen in all patients, with brentuximab vedotin exposure varying. A remark on this clone: Antigen unknown.

The protocol was immunoSEQ multiplex PCR, while the TCRdb copy is restricted to in-frame clones and leaves out a portion. This table has about 96,000 clones, under 95% appearing once. Study-level findings and limits: Later analyses included only patients treated at least 1 year post-ASCT. The causes of the repertoire differences, possibly disease activity or prior therapy, remain undefined. Newly diagnosed patients were reported to start with lower TCR diversity than healthy donors.

This specimen consisted of peripheral blood mononuclear cells (PBMCs), obtained before the fourth cycle of nivolumab. The J gene is TRBJ2-4, the V gene TRBV30, with D unclear. This sequence was found in a human donor with classical Hodgkin lymphoma. DNA for the CDR3: TGTGCCTGGAGTCAAACCCGTCGGACCCGGATGAACATTCAGTACTTC. Translation: CAWSQTRRTRMNIQYF.